This TCR beta chain was recovered during a study of shared clonotypes between healthy human individuals. Germline trimming cut 6 bases from V and 4 bases from J; bases unmatched to any gene: 5. Germline V lookup: CDR1 MNHNS, CDR2 SASEGT. This CDR3 contains 14 residues. Study-level points and caveats: Sharing of clonotypes among donors was expected to vary with sequencing depth. Shared across a few donors were about 4.8% of the naive CD4 clonotypes.

On this clone: Its antigen remains unidentified.

Clones were read by immunoSEQ multiplex PCR, and TCRdb kept only the in-frame ones, dropping some. The sample records 2.3 million or so clones, more than 80% being singletons. Donors had no recently reported acute infections or vaccinations and were HIV-negative. The chain uses TRBV6-1 and TRBJ1-2; 10 bases match TRBD1. The receptor comes from a man in his late teens or twenties in good health. Some clones in this sample may be carry-over from other donors' samples. Sequenced material: naive CD4+ T cells from PBMCs. This sample's subset: CD45RA+ positively selected. The CDR3 protein is CASRAGQGIYGYTF. The CDR3 DNA reads TGTGCCAGCAGGGCGGGACAGGGGATCTATGGCTACACCTTC.